This is a list of T cell receptor beta chains from one sample in a study of Graves' ophthalmopathy and Graves' hyperthyroidism. TCRdb processed the multiplex PCR reads anew with MiXCR; each CDR3 protein has one entry. The sample has over a million distinct CDR3 sequences; approximately 35% are singletons. Specimen: peripheral blood or thyroid tissue (not recorded which). These receptors all come from an adult man with Graves' hyperthyroidism. Each CDR3 is given with its conserved first and last residue. D genes are given only for firm matches. Size values are once, few and many counts, or a class for expanded clones, and some rows have none.

NA | TRBD1 | TRBJ2-7 | TRBV7-8 | TGTGCCAGCAGCTTAGTGACGGGACAGGGGGGTGAGCAGTACTTC | CASSLVTGQGGEQYF
NA | NA | TRBJ2-7 | TRBV11-2 | TGTGCCAGCAGCCAAGATGAGGAGCACTACTTC | CASSQDEEHYF
few | NA | TRBJ2-2 | TRBV5-1 | TGCGCCAGCAGCTTGTCTGTCGCAGTGAACACCGGGGAGCTGTTTTTT | CASSLSVAVNTGELFF
NA | TRBD1 | TRBJ2-3 | TRBV20-1 | TGCAGTGCTAGATCTGTTTGGCAGGGGGCCGATACGCAGTATTTT | CSARSVWQGADTQYF
NA | NA | TRBJ1-6 | TRBV9 | TGTGCCAGCGGCGCACACCTTATTACGGACGGGAGTAATTCACCCCTCCACTTT | CASGAHLITDGSNSPLHF
NA | NA | TRBJ1-2 | TRBV2 | TGTGCCAGCAGTTTTACAGGGCCTGGCTACACCTTC | CASSFTGPGYTF
NA | TRBD1 | TRBJ1-5 | TRBV5-1 | TGCGCCAGCAGCTTGGGACAGGGGGCGCCCCTTGGTCAGCCCCAGCATTTT | CASSLGQGAPLGQPQHF
NA | NA | TRBJ2-5 | TRBV28 | TGTGCCAGCGGACACCCAAGGGAGACCCAGTACTTC | CASGHPRETQYF
NA | NA | TRBJ1-5 | TRBV6-1 | TGTGCCAGCAGGGGGAGAGTGGGAAGCAATCAGCCCCAGCATTTT | CASRGRVGSNQPQHF
NA | NA | TRBJ1-4 | TRBV2 | TGTGCCAGCAGGGAGCCTAAAAAACTGTTTTTT | CASREPKKLFF
many | NA | TRBJ2-7 | TRBV5-1 | TGCGCCAGCAGGCCTGGGACTGACTACGAGCAGTACTTC | CASRPGTDYEQYF
many | NA | TRBJ1-2 | TRBV9 | TGTGCCAGCAGCGTAGAGTCTGCCTCTAACTATGGCTACACCTTC | CASSVESASNYGYTF
many | NA | TRBJ1-2 | TRBV5-1 | TGCGCCAGCAGCCCCGGACTGACCAACTATGGCTACACCTTC | CASSPGLTNYGYTF
NA | NA | TRBJ1-2 | TRBV4-1 | TGCGCCAGCAGCCCCCTTCAGGCACGGGGCTACACCTTC | CASSPLQARGYTF
many | TRBD2 | TRBJ2-5 | TRBV19 | TGTGCCAGTATGGGAGGGAGAGCGGGAGAGACCCAGTACTTC | CASMGGRAGETQYF
many | NA | TRBJ1-1 | TRBV19 | TGTGCCACCGACCCTACAAACACTGAAGCTTTCTTT | CATDPTNTEAFF
NA | TRBD1 | TRBJ1-1 | TRBV7-9 | TGCGCCAGCAGGACTGAGACAGGGGACCCTGAAGCTTTCTTT | CASRTETGDPEAFF
NA | NA | TRBJ2-3 | TRBV29-1 | TGCAGCGCCCCCAGCGCGGCAGATACGCAGTATTTT | CSAPSAADTQYF
NA | NA | TRBJ2-2 | TRBV20-1 | TGCAGTGCTAGGTTCAGGCCGAACACTGGGGAGCTGTTTTTT | CSARFRPNTGELFF
few | NA | TRBJ1-1 | TRBV5-4 | TGTGCCAGCAGCCACCGGGACCGCTTGACTTTCTTT | CASSHRDRLTFF
many | NA | TRBJ2-7 | TRBV10-3 | TGTGCCATCGCTTCAGGAGGTGGGTACGAGCAGTACTTC | CAIASGGGYEQYF
few | TRBD1 | TRBJ1-2 | TRBV7-2 | TGTGCCAGCAGCCCCTGGACAGGGCAAAACTATGGCTACACCTTC | CASSPWTGQNYGYTF
NA | NA | TRBJ1-1 | TRBV3-1 | TGTGCCAGCAGCCGAACCCCTTACAATTCTGAAGCTTTCTTT | CASSRTPYNSEAFF
NA | TRBD1 | TRBJ1-2 | TRBV2 | TGTGCCAGCAGAGTGACAGGGGGCGGCTATGGCTACACCTTC | CASRVTGGGYGYTF
NA | NA | TRBJ1-2 | TRBV4-1 | TGCGCCAGCAGTCCCAGGGGACCCTATGGCTACACCTTC | CASSPRGPYGYTF
NA | NA | TRBJ1-1 | TRBV29-1 | TGCAGCGTAGAGGGTCGGGACACTGAAGCTTTCTTT | CSVEGRDTEAFF
few | NA | TRBJ2-5 | TRBV12-3/TRBV12-4 | TGTGCCAGCAGTTCTACGGACATTAGGGAGACCCAGTACTTC | CASSSTDIRETQYF
few | TRBD1 | TRBJ2-2 | TRBV24-1 | TGTGCCACCAGTGGCGTGGACAGGGGAAACACCGGGGAGCTGTTTTTT | CATSGVDRGNTGELFF
NA | NA | TRBJ1-1 | TRBV29-1 | TGCAGCTTAGGTGACAGGACCCACACTGAAGCTTTCTTT | CSLGDRTHTEAFF
NA | NA | TRBJ1-1 | TRBV10-2 | TGTGCCAGCAGTTTCTTCGGCAGGGGCCCTGAAGCTTTCTTT | CASSFFGRGPEAFF
many | TRBD2 | TRBJ2-5 | TRBV7-3 | TGTGCCAGCCATCTAGCGGGAGGCGTTGATGGGGAGACCCAGTACTTC | CASHLAGGVDGETQYF
NA | TRBD2 | TRBJ2-2 | TRBV7-9 | TGTGCCAGCAGCTTCGGGGGACTAGCGGGACTAACCGGGGAGCTGTTTTTT | CASSFGGLAGLTGELFF
many | TRBD2 | TRBJ2-7 | TRBV13 | TGTGCCAGCAGCCCCGTAGCGGGAGGGACCTACGAGCAGTACTTC | CASSPVAGGTYEQYF
once | TRBD2 | TRBJ2-7 | TRBV15 | TGTGCCACCAGCACCTGGAGGGAGGGCTACGAGCAGTACTTC | CATSTWREGYEQYF
many | NA | TRBJ2-7 | TRBV29-1 | TGCAGCGTACAGACAGAGTTCTCCTACGAGCAGTACTTC | CSVQTEFSYEQYF
many | NA | TRBJ1-2 | TRBV12-3/TRBV12-4 | TGTGCCAGCGGTGGTCAAAACTATGGCTACACCTTC | CASGGQNYGYTF
many | NA | TRBJ2-7 | TRBV7-8 | TGTGCCAGCAGCACCGACACCTACCATTACGAGCAGTACTTC | CASSTDTYHYEQYF
few | NA | TRBJ1-6 | TRBV12-3/TRBV12-4 | TGTGCCAGCAGGCCCGGGCTTCTTAGCTCACCCCTCCACTTT | CASRPGLLSSPLHF
many | TRBD1 | TRBJ2-7 | TRBV2 | TGTGCCAGCAGAAGGCAGGGGGAATCCTACGAGCAGTACTTC | CASRRQGESYEQYF
many | TRBD1 | TRBJ1-5 | TRBV29-1 | TGCAGCGTTGTTGGGACAGGACCAAATCAGCCCCAGCATTTT | CSVVGTGPNQPQHF
NA | NA | TRBJ1-1 | TRBV3-1 | TGTGCCAGCAGCTCCGTACGTTCCAATCGCGTTTTCTTT | CASSSVRSNRVFF
NA | TRBD1 | TRBJ1-4 | TRBV2 | TGTGCCAGCACGGGACAGGGCTTCTCAACTAATGAAAAACTGTTTTTT | CASTGQGFSTNEKLFF
NA | NA | TRBJ1-5 | TRBV15 | TGTGCCACCAGCAGAGTGTCAGGGCTAGCCCAAGAGACCCAGCATTTT | CATSRVSGLAQETQHF
many | NA | TRBJ1-6 | TRBV7-9 | TGTGCCAGCAGCATCACATTTGGTCTGGCCTCGAGTTCACCCCTCCACTTT | CASSITFGLASSSPLHF
NA | TRBD2 | TRBJ2-1 | TRBV25-1 | TGTGCCAGCAGGCCCGGGACTAGCAGATACAATGAGCAGTTCTTC | CASRPGTSRYNEQFF
many | NA | TRBJ1-6 | TRBV9 | TGTGCCAGCAGCGTAGTGGAGGGACCTAGTTCACCCCTCCACTTT | CASSVVEGPSSPLHF
few | NA | TRBJ2-5 | TRBV4-1 | TGCGCCAGCAGCCCTTTGGGGGATGGGGAGACCCAGTACTTC | CASSPLGDGETQYF
few | NA | TRBJ2-5 | TRBV30 | TGTGCCTGGAGTGGGGCGGGGCAAGAGACCCAGTACTTC | CAWSGAGQETQYF
many | NA | TRBJ2-7 | TRBV6-1 | TGTGCCAGCAGGGGGTGGCTCTCCTACGAGCAGTACTTC | CASRGWLSYEQYF
many | NA | TRBJ1-5 | TRBV5-1 | TGCGCCAGCAGCGTCGGACTCGCGGATCAGCCCCAGCATTTT | CASSVGLADQPQHF
NA | NA | TRBJ1-4 | TRBV7-9 | TGTGCCAGCAGCCTTATATCGGTGGCCCACAATGAAAAACTGTTTTTT | CASSLISVAHNEKLFF
NA | NA | TRBJ2-5 | TRBV30 | TGTGCCTGGAGTGTCGGGGCGGAGACCCAGTACTTC | CAWSVGAETQYF
many | NA | TRBJ1-1 | TRBV20-1 | TGCAGTGCTAGGGGCGTGCTGGACTATGAAGCTTTCTTT | CSARGVLDYEAFF
NA | NA | TRBJ1-5 | TRBV5-6 | TGTGCCAGCAGCTTGGGCCCTGTAGGAGGGCCCCAGCATTTT | CASSLGPVGGPQHF
many | NA | TRBJ1-2 | TRBV19 | TGTGCCAGTAGTTTCGACAGGTCTCCCTACTATGGCTACACCTTC | CASSFDRSPYYGYTF
NA | NA | TRBJ1-6 | TRBV15 | TGTGCCACCAGCAGAGGACAGATGGGGGGATCCAATTCACCCCTCCACTTT | CATSRGQMGGSNSPLHF
many | NA | TRBJ2-7 | TRBV6-6 | TGTGCCACCCGTGGAGCAGTCCACGAGCAGTACTTC | CATRGAVHEQYF